The rows below give T cell receptor beta chains drawn from one sample of a study of identical twins. TCRdb re-called the 5' RACE reads through MiXCR, storing one row per CDR3 protein. The top ten hold approximately 0.98% of the sample, which has fewer than 500,000 distinct CDR3 sequences, approximately 14% seen once. This same sample was also taken into another study, of yellow fever vaccine responses in identical twins.

What was sequenced was CD4+ T cells sorted from blood. The receptors stem from a woman aged 18-29 years in good health. CDR3s include the opening cysteine and the closing phenylalanine or tryptophan. The D gene is left open where the match is weak. Clone sizes are given selectively: once, few, many, or a class where the clone is expanded.

size: -
J: TRBJ2-2
D: -
V: TRBV11-2
CDR3: CASSLVLSNTGELFF
DNA: TGTGCCAGCAGCTTAGTGCTTTCGAACACCGGGGAGCTGTTTTTT

size: few
J: TRBJ2-7
D: -
V: TRBV21-1
CDR3: CASSKAPGLVPSVEQYF
DNA: TGTGCCAGCAGCAAAGCGCCGGGACTAGTTCCCTCCGTCGAGCAGTACTTC

size: many
J: TRBJ2-2
D: -
V: TRBV5-1
CDR3: CASSLGPNTGELFF
DNA: TGCGCCAGCAGTTTGGGACCTAACACCGGGGAGCTGTTTTTT

size: -
J: TRBJ2-1
D: TRBD1
V: TRBV20-1
CDR3: CSARDGRGPHNNEQFF
DNA: TGCAGTGCTAGAGACGGCAGGGGGCCTCATAACAATGAGCAGTTCTTC

size: many
J: TRBJ2-7
D: -
V: TRBV7-8
CDR3: CASSLSARDTSRVSSYEQYF
DNA: TGTGCCAGCAGCTTATCGGCGAGGGATACGTCCAGGGTAAGCTCCTACGAGCAGTACTTC

size: -
J: TRBJ2-5
D: -
V: TRBV18
CDR3: CASSRSTQETQYF
DNA: TGTGCCAGCAGTCGCTCCACTCAAGAGACCCAGTACTTC

size: many
J: TRBJ2-6
D: -
V: TRBV24-1
CDR3: CAAGGGSGANVLTF
DNA: TGTGCCGCGGGTGGGGGCTCTGGGGCCAACGTCCTGACTTTC

size: few
J: TRBJ1-1
D: -
V: TRBV4-3
CDR3: CASSQDERGNTEAFF
DNA: TGCGCCAGCAGCCAAGATGAGAGGGGTAACACTGAAGCTTTCTTT

size: few
J: TRBJ1-5
D: -
V: TRBV24-1
CDR3: CATSDTGTSNQPQHF
DNA: TGTGCCACCAGTGATACAGGGACCAGCAATCAGCCCCAGCATTTT

size: many
J: TRBJ2-1
D: -
V: TRBV6-5
CDR3: CASSYSWDEQFF
DNA: TGTGCCAGCAGTTACTCGTGGGATGAGCAGTTCTTC

size: -
J: TRBJ1-1
D: -
V: TRBV19
CDR3: CASSQHPTGRNTEAFF
DNA: TGTGCCAGTAGTCAGCACCCGACAGGAAGGAACACTGAAGCTTTCTTT

size: few
J: TRBJ2-1
D: -
V: TRBV12-3/TRBV12-4
CDR3: CASSTLRDNEQFF
DNA: TGTGCCAGCAGTACTCTCAGGGACAATGAGCAGTTCTTC

size: -
J: TRBJ1-1
D: TRBD1
V: TRBV7-3
CDR3: CASSRTGDYTEAFF
DNA: TGTGCCAGCAGTAGGACAGGGGACTACACTGAAGCTTTCTTT

size: -
J: TRBJ2-1
D: TRBD1
V: TRBV30
CDR3: CARQGAYNEQFF
DNA: TGTGCCCGACAGGGGGCCTACAATGAGCAGTTCTTC

size: -
J: TRBJ2-3
D: -
V: TRBV7-2
CDR3: CASSLYSTSTDTQYF
DNA: TGTGCCAGCAGCTTGTACTCTACTAGCACAGATACGCAGTATTTT

size: few
J: TRBJ1-1
D: -
V: TRBV7-9
CDR3: CASSQKSSAFF
DNA: TGTGCCAGCAGCCAGAAAAGTTCAGCTTTCTTT

size: few
J: TRBJ1-1
D: -
V: TRBV7-2
CDR3: CASSLAHGARGTEAFF
DNA: TGTGCCAGCAGCTTAGCGCATGGGGCCCGGGGCACTGAAGCTTTCTTT

size: -
J: TRBJ2-5
D: -
V: TRBV14
CDR3: CASRDGSLTQETQYF
DNA: TGTGCCAGCAGAGACGGGAGCCTGACACAAGAGACCCAGTACTTC

size: -
J: TRBJ2-7
D: TRBD1
V: TRBV4-3
CDR3: CASSQELVGTGMNEQYF
DNA: TGCGCCAGCAGCCAAGAATTGGTCGGGACAGGGATGAACGAGCAGTACTTC

size: -
J: TRBJ2-1
D: -
V: TRBV5-4
CDR3: CASSFSAPDEQFF
DNA: TGTGCCAGCAGCTTTTCTGCCCCGGATGAGCAGTTCTTC

size: -
J: TRBJ2-3
D: -
V: TRBV3-1
CDR3: CASSQDWGGGTDTQYF
DNA: TGTGCCAGCAGCCAAGATTGGGGGGGCGGCACAGATACGCAGTATTTT

size: -
J: TRBJ1-5
D: -
V: TRBV5-1
CDR3: CASSFDGNQPQHF
DNA: TGCGCCAGCAGCTTTGATGGCAATCAGCCCCAGCATTTT

size: few
J: TRBJ2-2
D: TRBD1
V: TRBV20-1
CDR3: CSARVWGSQGAGELFF
DNA: TGCAGTGCTAGAGTTTGGGGGAGCCAGGGGGCCGGGGAGCTGTTTTTT

size: few
J: TRBJ2-2
D: -
V: TRBV20-1
CDR3: CSARDFRAVTGELFF
DNA: TGCAGTGCTAGAGATTTTAGGGCGGTAACCGGGGAGCTGTTTTTT

size: many
J: TRBJ2-7
D: TRBD1
V: TRBV27
CDR3: CASRRTGGSYEQYF
DNA: TGTGCCAGCAGAAGGACAGGGGGCTCCTACGAGCAGTACTTC

size: -
J: TRBJ2-7
D: -
V: TRBV5-1
CDR3: CASSTGSAEQYF
DNA: TGCGCCAGCAGCACCGGTTCCGCCGAGCAGTACTTC

size: -
J: TRBJ2-1
D: -
V: TRBV3-1
CDR3: CASSQDSVVNEQFF
DNA: TGTGCCAGCAGCCAAGATAGCGTTGTTAATGAGCAGTTCTTC

size: -
J: TRBJ2-7
D: TRBD1
V: TRBV2
CDR3: CARSTGASYEQYF
DNA: TGTGCCAGGTCGACAGGGGCCTCCTACGAGCAGTACTTC

size: many
J: TRBJ2-3
D: -
V: TRBV7-9
CDR3: CASSLGVGGDTQYF
DNA: TGTGCCAGCAGCTTAGGAGTGGGGGGCGATACGCAGTATTTT

size: -
J: TRBJ2-4
D: -
V: TRBV30
CDR3: CAWSVPDRAGNIQYF
DNA: TGTGCCTGGAGTGTCCCGGACCGAGCGGGAAACATTCAGTACTTC

size: once
J: TRBJ1-4
D: TRBD1
V: TRBV20-1
CDR3: CSARQGAIEKLFF
DNA: TGCAGTGCTAGACAGGGGGCTATTGAAAAACTGTTTTTT

size: few
J: TRBJ2-5
D: -
V: TRBV3-1
CDR3: CASSWGSGAETQYF
DNA: TGTGCCAGCAGCTGGGGGTCTGGAGCAGAGACCCAGTACTTC

size: few
J: TRBJ2-7
D: TRBD2
V: TRBV20-1
CDR3: CSAGLDWEQYF
DNA: TGCAGTGCCGGACTAGATTGGGAGCAGTACTTC

size: -
J: TRBJ2-3
D: TRBD2
V: TRBV20-1
CDR3: CSADRLRESDTQYF
DNA: TGCAGTGCTGACCGTTTGCGGGAGTCAGATACGCAGTATTTT

size: -
J: TRBJ2-3
D: TRBD2
V: TRBV2
CDR3: CASTRLAKGTDTQYF
DNA: TGTGCCAGCACCAGACTAGCTAAGGGCACAGATACGCAGTATTTT

size: -
J: TRBJ2-2
D: -
V: TRBV2
CDR3: CASSMNRAKTNTGELFF
DNA: TGTGCCAGCAGTATGAACAGGGCTAAAACGAACACCGGGGAGCTGTTTTTT

size: -
J: TRBJ2-5
D: -
V: TRBV14
CDR3: CASSQDWNRVGETQYF
DNA: TGTGCCAGCAGCCAAGATTGGAACAGGGTTGGGGAGACCCAGTACTTC

size: -
J: TRBJ2-1
D: -
V: TRBV20-1
CDR3: CSARFAGLTEQFF
DNA: TGCAGTGCTAGATTTGCAGGTCTAACCGAGCAGTTCTTC

size: many
J: TRBJ1-1
D: -
V: TRBV7-3
CDR3: CASSIGQNTEAFF
DNA: TGTGCCAGCAGCATTGGACAGAACACTGAAGCTTTCTTT

size: -
J: TRBJ2-7
D: TRBD2
V: TRBV20-1
CDR3: CSALSGSGKTYEQYF
DNA: TGCAGTGCTCTCTCTGGTAGCGGGAAAACCTACGAGCAGTACTTC

size: -
J: TRBJ2-7
D: TRBD1
V: TRBV15
CDR3: CATSSYRGGWYEQYF
DNA: TGTGCCACCAGCAGTTACAGGGGTGGCTGGTACGAGCAGTACTTC

size: few
J: TRBJ2-7
D: TRBD1
V: TRBV11-2
CDR3: CASSLVNQGQPSSYEQYF
DNA: TGTGCCAGCAGCTTAGTGAACCAGGGACAGCCGAGCTCCTACGAGCAGTACTTC

size: -
J: TRBJ2-6
D: -
V: TRBV5-6
CDR3: CASSPNPGANVLTF
DNA: TGTGCCAGCAGCCCGAATCCTGGGGCCAACGTCCTGACTTTC

size: -
J: TRBJ2-7
D: -
V: TRBV21-1
CDR3: CASSNPRSIYCEQYF
DNA: TGTGCCAGCAGCAACCCCCGGTCGATATATTGCGAGCAGTACTTC

size: -
J: TRBJ1-6
D: TRBD1
V: TRBV3-1
CDR3: CASSHIGQGAGSPLHF
DNA: TGTGCCAGCAGCCACATCGGACAGGGGGCTGGTTCACCCCTCCACTTT

size: -
J: TRBJ2-3
D: -
V: TRBV7-9
CDR3: CASSLVNWAAGTDTQYF
DNA: TGTGCCAGCAGCTTAGTCAACTGGGCAGCCGGCACAGATACGCAGTATTTT

size: few
J: TRBJ2-3
D: TRBD2
V: TRBV9
CDR3: CASSVQASGRTTDTQYF
DNA: TGTGCCAGCAGCGTACAGGCTAGCGGGAGGACCACAGATACGCAGTATTTT

size: -
J: TRBJ2-3
D: -
V: TRBV28
CDR3: CASTTPTVADTQYF
DNA: TGTGCCAGCACCACCCCCACGGTAGCAGATACGCAGTATTTT

size: few
J: TRBJ2-1
D: -
V: TRBV7-9
CDR3: CASSLVLGPWEQFF
DNA: TGTGCCAGCAGCTTAGTACTGGGCCCCTGGGAGCAGTTCTTC

size: many
J: TRBJ1-1
D: -
V: TRBV10-2
CDR3: CASSGNTEAFF
DNA: TGCGCCAGCAGTGGAAACACTGAAGCTTTCTTT

size: once
J: TRBJ2-1
D: TRBD2
V: TRBV10-3
CDR3: CAIRDGLAGGASNEQFF
DNA: TGTGCCATCAGAGATGGACTAGCGGGGGGAGCGAGCAATGAGCAGTTCTTC

size: -
J: TRBJ1-6
D: -
V: TRBV20-1
CDR3: CSARATAYYNSPLHF
DNA: TGCAGTGCTAGAGCGACAGCATACTATAATTCACCCCTCCACTTT

size: -
J: TRBJ2-3
D: TRBD2
V: TRBV7-2
CDR3: CASSSRAGARRITQYF
DNA: TGTGCCAGCAGCTCAAGAGCGGGGGCGAGGAGGATTACGCAGTATTTT

size: many
J: TRBJ2-3
D: TRBD2
V: TRBV11-1
CDR3: CASSPRLAGAKGTDTQYF
DNA: TGTGCCAGCAGCCCTAGGCTAGCGGGAGCTAAAGGCACAGATACGCAGTATTTT

size: few
J: TRBJ2-3
D: -
V: TRBV6-5
CDR3: CASSYRQGWGTDTQYF
DNA: TGTGCCAGCAGTTACCGCCAGGGATGGGGCACAGATACGCAGTATTTT

size: few
J: TRBJ2-7
D: -
V: TRBV5-1
CDR3: CASSLARDYEQYF
DNA: TGCGCCAGCAGCTTGGCCAGGGACTACGAGCAGTACTTC

size: -
J: TRBJ2-4
D: -
V: TRBV29-1
CDR3: CSALRGKNIQYF
DNA: TGCAGCGCCTTAAGGGGAAAAAACATTCAGTACTTC